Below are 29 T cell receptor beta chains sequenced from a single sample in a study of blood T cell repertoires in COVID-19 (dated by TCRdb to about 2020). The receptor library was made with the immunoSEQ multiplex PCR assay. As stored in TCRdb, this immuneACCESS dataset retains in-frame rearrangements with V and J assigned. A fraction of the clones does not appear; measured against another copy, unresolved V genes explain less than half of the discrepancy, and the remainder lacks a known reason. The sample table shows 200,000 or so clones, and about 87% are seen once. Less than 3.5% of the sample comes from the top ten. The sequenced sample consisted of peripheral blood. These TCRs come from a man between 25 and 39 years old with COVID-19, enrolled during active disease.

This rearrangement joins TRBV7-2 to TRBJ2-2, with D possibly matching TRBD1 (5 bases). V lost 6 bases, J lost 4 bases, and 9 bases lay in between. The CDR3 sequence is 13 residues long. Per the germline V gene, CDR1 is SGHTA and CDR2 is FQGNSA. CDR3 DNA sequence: TGTGCCAGCAGGGGGCGCAGCACCGGGGAGCTGTTTTTT. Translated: CASRGRSTGELFF.

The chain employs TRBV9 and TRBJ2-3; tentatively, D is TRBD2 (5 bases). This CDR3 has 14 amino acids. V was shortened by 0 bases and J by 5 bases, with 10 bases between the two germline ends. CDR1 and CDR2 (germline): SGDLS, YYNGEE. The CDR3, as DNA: TGTGCCAGCAGCGTAGGGCCAAGCGGAGATACGCAGTATTTT. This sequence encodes CASSVGPSGDTQYF.

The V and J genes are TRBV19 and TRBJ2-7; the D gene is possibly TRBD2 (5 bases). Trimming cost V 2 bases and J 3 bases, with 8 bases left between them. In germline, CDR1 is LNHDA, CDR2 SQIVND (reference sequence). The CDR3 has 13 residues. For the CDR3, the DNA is TGTGCCAGTAGTATACCGGGGATCTACGAGCAGTACTTC. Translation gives CASSIPGIYEQYF.

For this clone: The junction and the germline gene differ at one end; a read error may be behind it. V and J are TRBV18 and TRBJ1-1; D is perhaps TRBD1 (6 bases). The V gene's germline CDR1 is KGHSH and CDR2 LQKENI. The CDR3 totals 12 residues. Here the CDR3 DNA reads TGTGCCAGCTCACCCTCCTTTTCCGGGGACACCTTT. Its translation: CASSPSFSGDTF.

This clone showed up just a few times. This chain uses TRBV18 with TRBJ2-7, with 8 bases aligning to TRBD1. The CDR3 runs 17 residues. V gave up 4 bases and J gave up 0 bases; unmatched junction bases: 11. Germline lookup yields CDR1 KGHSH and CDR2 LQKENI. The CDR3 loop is CASSQGTGGGGSYEQYF. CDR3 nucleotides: TGTGCCAGCTCACAGGGGACAGGCGGTGGAGGCTCCTACGAGCAGTACTTC. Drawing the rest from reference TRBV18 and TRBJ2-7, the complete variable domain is NAGVMQNPRHLVRRRGQEARLRCSPMKGHSHVYWYRQLPEEGLKFMVYLQKENIIDESGMPKERFSAEFPKEGPSILRIQQVVRGDSAAYFCASSQGTGGGGSYEQYFGPGTRLTVT.

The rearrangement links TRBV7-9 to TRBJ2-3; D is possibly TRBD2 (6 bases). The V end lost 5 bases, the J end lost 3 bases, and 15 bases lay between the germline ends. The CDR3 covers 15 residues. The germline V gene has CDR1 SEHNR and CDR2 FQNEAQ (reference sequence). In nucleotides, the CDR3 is TGTGCCAGCAGCGTCACGGGTGGGAGGACAGATACGCAGTATTTT. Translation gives CASSVTGGRTDTQYF.

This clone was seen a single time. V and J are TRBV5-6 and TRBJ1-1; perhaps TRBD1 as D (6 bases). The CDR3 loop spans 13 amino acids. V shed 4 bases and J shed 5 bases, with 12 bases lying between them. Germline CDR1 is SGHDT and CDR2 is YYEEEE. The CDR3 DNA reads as TGTGCCAGCAGCCGACAGGCGAGAACTGAAGCTTTCTTT. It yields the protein CASSRQARTEAFF.

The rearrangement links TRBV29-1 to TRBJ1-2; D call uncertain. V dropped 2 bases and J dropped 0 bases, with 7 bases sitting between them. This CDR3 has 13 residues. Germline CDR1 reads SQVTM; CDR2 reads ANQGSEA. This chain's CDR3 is CSVESQSNYGYTF. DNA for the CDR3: TGCAGCGTTGAAAGTCAGTCTAACTATGGCTACACCTTC.

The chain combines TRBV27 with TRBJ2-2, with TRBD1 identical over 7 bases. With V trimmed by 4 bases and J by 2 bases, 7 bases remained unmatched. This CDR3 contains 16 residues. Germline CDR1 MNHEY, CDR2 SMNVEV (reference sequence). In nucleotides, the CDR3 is TGTGCCAGCAGTTCCCGACAGGGTGGAAACACCGGGGAGCTGTTTTTT. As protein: CASSSRQGGNTGELFF.

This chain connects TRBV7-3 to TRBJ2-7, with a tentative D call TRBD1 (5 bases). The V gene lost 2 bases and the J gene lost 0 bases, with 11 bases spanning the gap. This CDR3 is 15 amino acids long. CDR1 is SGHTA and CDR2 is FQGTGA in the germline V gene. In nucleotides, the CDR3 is TGTGCCAGCAGCTTATCAGGGTTCAACTCCTACGAGCAGTACTTC. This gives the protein CASSLSGFNSYEQYF.

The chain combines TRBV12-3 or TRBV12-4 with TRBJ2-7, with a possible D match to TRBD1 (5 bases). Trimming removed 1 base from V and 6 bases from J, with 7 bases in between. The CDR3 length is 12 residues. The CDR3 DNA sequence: TGTGCCAGCAGTTTAGTTAGGGGCGAGCAGTACTTC. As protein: CASSLVRGEQYF.

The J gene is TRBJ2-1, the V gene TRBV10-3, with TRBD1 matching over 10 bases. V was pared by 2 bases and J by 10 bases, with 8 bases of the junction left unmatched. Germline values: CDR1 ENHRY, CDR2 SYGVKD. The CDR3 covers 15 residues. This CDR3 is CAISERDRGRGEQFF. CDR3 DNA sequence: TGTGCCATCAGTGAGCGGGACAGGGGCCGCGGGGAGCAGTTCTTC.

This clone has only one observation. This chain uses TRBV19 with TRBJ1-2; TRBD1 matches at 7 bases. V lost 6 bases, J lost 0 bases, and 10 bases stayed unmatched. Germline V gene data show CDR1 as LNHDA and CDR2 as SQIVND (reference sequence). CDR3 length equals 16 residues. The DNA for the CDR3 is TGTGCCAGTAGCGGGACAGTGTTGCTCGCTAACTATGGCTACACCTTC. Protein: CASSGTVLLANYGYTF. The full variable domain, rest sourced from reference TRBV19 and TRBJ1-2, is DGGITQSPKYLFRKEGQNVTLSCEQNLNHDAMYWYRQDPGQGLRLIYYSQIVNDFQKGDIAEGYSVSREKKESFPLTVTSAQKNPTAFYLCASSGTVLLANYGYTFGSGTRLTVV.

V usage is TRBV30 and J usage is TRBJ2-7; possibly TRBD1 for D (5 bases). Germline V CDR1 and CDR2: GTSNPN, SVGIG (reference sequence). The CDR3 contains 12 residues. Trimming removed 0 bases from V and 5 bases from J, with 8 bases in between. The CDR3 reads CAWSVGVDEQYF. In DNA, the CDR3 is TGTGCCTGGAGTGTAGGGGTTGACGAGCAGTACTTC.

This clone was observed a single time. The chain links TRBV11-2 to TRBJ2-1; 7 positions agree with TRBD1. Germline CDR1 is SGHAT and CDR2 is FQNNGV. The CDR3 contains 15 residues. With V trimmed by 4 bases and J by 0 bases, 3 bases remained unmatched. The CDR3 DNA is TGTGCCAGCAGCTCGACAGGGTCCTCCTACAATGAGCAGTTCTTC. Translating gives CASSSTGSSYNEQFF.

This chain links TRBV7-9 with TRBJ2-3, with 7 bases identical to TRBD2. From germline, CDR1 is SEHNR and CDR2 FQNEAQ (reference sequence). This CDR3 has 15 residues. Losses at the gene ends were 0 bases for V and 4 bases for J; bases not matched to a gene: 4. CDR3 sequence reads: CASSLAAGEADTQYF. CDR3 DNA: TGTGCCAGCAGCTTAGCGGCGGGGGAAGCAGATACGCAGTATTTT.

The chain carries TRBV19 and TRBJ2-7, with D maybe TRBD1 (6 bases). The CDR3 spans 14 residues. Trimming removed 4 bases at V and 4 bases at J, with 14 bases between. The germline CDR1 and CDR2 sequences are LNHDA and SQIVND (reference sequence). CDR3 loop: CASSKTLDRYEQYF. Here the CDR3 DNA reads TGTGCCAGTAGTAAGACCTTGGACAGATACGAGCAGTACTTC.

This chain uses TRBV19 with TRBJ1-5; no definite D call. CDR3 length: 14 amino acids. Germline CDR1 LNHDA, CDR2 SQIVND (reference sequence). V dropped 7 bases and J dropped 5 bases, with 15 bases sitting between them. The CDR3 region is CASTLGFTDQPQHF. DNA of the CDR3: TGTGCCAGTACCCTCGGGTTTACTGATCAGCCCCAGCATTTT.

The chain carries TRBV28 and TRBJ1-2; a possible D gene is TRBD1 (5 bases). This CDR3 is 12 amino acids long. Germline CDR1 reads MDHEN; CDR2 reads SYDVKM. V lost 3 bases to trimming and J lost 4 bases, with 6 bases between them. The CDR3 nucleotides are TGTGCCAGCAGTTTTCAGGGCTATGGCTACACCTTC. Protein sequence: CASSFQGYGYTF.

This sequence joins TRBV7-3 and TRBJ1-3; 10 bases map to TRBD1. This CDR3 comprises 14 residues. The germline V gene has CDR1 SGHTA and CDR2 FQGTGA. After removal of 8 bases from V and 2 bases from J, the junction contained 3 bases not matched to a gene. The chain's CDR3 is CASSTGGPGNTIYF. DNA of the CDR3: TGTGCCAGCTCGACAGGGGGCCCTGGAAACACCATATATTTT.

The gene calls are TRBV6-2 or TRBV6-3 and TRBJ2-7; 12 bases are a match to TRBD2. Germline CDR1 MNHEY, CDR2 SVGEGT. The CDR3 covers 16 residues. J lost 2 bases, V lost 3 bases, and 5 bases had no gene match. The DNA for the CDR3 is TGTGCCAGCAGTTATAAAACTAGCGGGAGGACCTACGAGCAGTACTTC. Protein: CASSYKTSGRTYEQYF.

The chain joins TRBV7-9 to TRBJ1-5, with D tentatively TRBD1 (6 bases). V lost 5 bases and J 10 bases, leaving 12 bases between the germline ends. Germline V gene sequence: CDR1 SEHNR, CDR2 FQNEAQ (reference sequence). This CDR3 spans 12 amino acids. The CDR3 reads CASSDSRGPQHF. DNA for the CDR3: TGTGCCAGCAGCGACTCCAGGGGCCCCCAGCATTTT.

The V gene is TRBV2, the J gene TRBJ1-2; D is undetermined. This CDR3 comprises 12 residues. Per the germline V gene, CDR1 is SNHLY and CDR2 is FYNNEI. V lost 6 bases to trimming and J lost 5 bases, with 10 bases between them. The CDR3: CASRVISYGYTF. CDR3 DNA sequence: TGTGCCAGCAGGGTAATTAGTTATGGCTACACCTTC.

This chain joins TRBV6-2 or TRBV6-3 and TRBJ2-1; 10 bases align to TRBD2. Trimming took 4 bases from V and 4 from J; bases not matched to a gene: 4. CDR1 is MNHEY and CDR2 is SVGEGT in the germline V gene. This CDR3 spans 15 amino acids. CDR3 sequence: CASSFPSGGYNEQFF. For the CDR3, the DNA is TGTGCCAGCAGTTTTCCTAGCGGGGGATACAATGAGCAGTTCTTC.

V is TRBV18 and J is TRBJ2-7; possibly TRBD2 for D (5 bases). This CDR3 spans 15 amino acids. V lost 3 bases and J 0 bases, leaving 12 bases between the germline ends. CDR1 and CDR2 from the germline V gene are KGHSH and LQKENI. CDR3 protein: CASSPVAGVSYEQYF. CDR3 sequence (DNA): TGTGCCAGCTCACCGGTGGCGGGTGTCTCCTACGAGCAGTACTTC.

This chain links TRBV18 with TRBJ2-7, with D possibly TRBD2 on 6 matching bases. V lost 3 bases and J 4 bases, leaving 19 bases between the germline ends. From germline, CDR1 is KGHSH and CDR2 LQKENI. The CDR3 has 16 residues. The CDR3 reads CASSPSVLGDFYEQYF. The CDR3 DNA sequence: TGTGCCAGCTCACCTTCGGTATTAGGGGACTTTTACGAGCAGTACTTC.

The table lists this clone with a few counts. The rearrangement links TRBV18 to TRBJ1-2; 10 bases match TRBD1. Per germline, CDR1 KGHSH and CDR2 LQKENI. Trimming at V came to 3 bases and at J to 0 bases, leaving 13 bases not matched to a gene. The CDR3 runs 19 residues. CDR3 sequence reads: CASSPPPGQGRLANYGYTF. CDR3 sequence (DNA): TGTGCCAGCTCACCCCCGCCGGGACAGGGGCGTTTAGCTAACTATGGCTACACCTTC.

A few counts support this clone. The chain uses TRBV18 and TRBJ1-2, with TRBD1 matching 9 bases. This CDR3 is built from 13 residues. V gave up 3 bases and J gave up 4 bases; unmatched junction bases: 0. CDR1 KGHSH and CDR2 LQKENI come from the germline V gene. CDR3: CASSPGQGYGYTF. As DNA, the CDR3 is TGTGCCAGCTCACCGGGACAGGGCTATGGCTACACCTTC.

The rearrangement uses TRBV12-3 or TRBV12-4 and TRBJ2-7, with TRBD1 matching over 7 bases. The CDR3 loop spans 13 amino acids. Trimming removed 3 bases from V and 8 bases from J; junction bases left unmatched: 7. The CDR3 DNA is TGTGCCAGCAGTTTTGAGGGGGCGGTCAAGCAGTACTTC. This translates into CASSFEGAVKQYF.